Listed here are 10 T cell receptor beta chains from one sample, sequenced in a study of CD8 T cells in Susac syndrome (dated by TCRdb to about 2019). Library method: the immunoSEQ multiplex PCR assay. RNA was extracted using the RNeasy kit, and roughly 0.5 to 1 ug of the RNA was reverse transcribed with random hexamers. Starting from the raw public reads, TCRdb applied fastp trimming at Q25, assembled clones with MiXCR and retained in-frame beta chains. Rows matching on CDR3 protein sequence are summarized as one entry with the most common DNA and genes. Across this sample there are about 300,000 distinct CDR3 sequences, with 75% to 85% seen only once. Approximately 0.2% of the sample comes from the top ten. Sequenced material: CD8+ T cells from PBMCs. These receptors came from a human donor with multiple sclerosis.

This chain connects TRBV19 to TRBJ2-3; 7 bases map to TRBD1. Germline V gene lookup returns CDR1 LNHDA and CDR2 SQIVND (reference sequence). V was pared by 5 bases and J by 2 bases, with 7 bases of the junction left unmatched. This CDR3 contains 15 residues. CDR3 DNA sequence: TGTGCCAGTAGTGTGACAGGGATTTACACAGATACGCAGTATTTT. Its protein product is CASSVTGIYTDTQYF.

The chain is built from TRBV5-4 and TRBJ2-7; 10 bases match TRBD1. The ends lost 2 bases at V and 3 bases at J; junction bases unmatched: 5. Germline V gives CDR1 SGHNT, CDR2 YYREEE (reference sequence). CDR3 size: 15 residues. CDR3 region: CASSFRTGGDYEQYF. Here the CDR3 DNA reads TGTGCCAGCAGCTTTCGGACAGGGGGGGACTACGAGCAGTACTTC.

The chain is built from TRBV11-2 and TRBJ2-3, with TRBD2 identical over 7 bases. CDR3 length: 13 residues. V shed 8 bases, J shed 2 bases, and the junction held 4 bases outside the gene matches. Germline CDR1 is SGHAT and CDR2 is FQNNGV. Here the CDR3 reads CASLRDYTDTQYF. CDR3 nucleotides: TGTGCCAGCCTCCGGGACTACACAGATACGCAGTATTTT.

This clonotype showed up just once. The chain combines TRBV29-1 with TRBJ2-1; 8 nucleotides line up with TRBD2. The CDR3 is made up of 17 amino acids. The V gene's germline CDR1 is SQVTM and CDR2 ANQGSEA. J was trimmed by 6 bases and V by 1 base; bases with no gene match: 14. For the CDR3, the DNA is TGCAGCGTTGAAGGGGCTAGCGGGCGCTCCCGAGGCAATGAGCAGTTCTTC. This encodes CSVEGASGRSRGNEQFF.

The gene calls are TRBV7-9 and TRBJ2-2, with D maybe TRBD2 (6 bases). V was cut by 7 bases and J by 0 bases, with 18 bases left in between. CDR1 is SEHNR, CDR2 FQNEAQ, per germline (reference sequence). The CDR3 loop spans 17 amino acids. CDR3 region: CASNEPSEIANTGELFF. CDR3 bases: TGTGCCAGCAACGAACCTAGCGAAATCGCGAACACCGGGGAGCTGTTTTTT. Drawing the rest from reference TRBV7-9 and TRBJ2-2, the complete variable domain is DTGVSQNPRHKITKRGQNVTFRCDPISEHNRLYWYRQTLGQGPEFLTYFQNEAQLEKSRLLSDRFSAERPKGSFSTLEIQRTEQGDSAMYLCASNEPSEIANTGELFFGEGSRLTVL.

The chain joins TRBV4-1 to TRBJ1-5, with D maybe TRBD1 (6 bases). This CDR3 has 15 amino acids. V was clipped by 4 bases and J by 5 bases, with 15 bases between them. Germline V lookup: CDR1 MGHRA, CDR2 YSYEKL. CDR3 in amino acids: CASSLTDSYDQPQHF. The CDR3, as DNA: TGCGCCAGCAGCCTTACGGACAGCTACGATCAGCCCCAGCATTTT.

This clonotype occurred a few times. J is TRBJ1-2 and V is TRBV6-2 or TRBV6-3; D is uncertain. The V end lost 2 bases, the J end lost 6 bases, and 4 bases lay between the germline ends. From germline, CDR1 is MNHEY and CDR2 SVGEGT. The CDR3 has 11 residues. The CDR3 DNA is TGTGCCAGCAGTTACGGGGATGGCTACACCTTC. Amino acids: CASSYGDGYTF.

J is TRBJ1-1 and V is TRBV7-2, with D perhaps matching TRBD1 (5 bases). Trimming removed 7 bases from V and 1 base from J, with 22 bases in between. Germline V gene lookup returns CDR1 SGHTA and CDR2 FQGNSA. This CDR3 is built from 17 residues. CDR3 nucleotides: TGTGCCAGCACCCCCCCAGGGTATCCGGCGGGGAACACTGAAGCTTTCTTT. Protein: CASTPPGYPAGNTEAFF.

CDR3 loop: CASSLGGWRTGELFF. The DNA of the CDR3 is TGTGCCAGCAGCTTAGGAGGGTGGAGAACCGGGGAGCTGTTTTTT. The rearrangement uses TRBV11-2 and TRBJ2-2, with D maybe TRBD2 (5 bases). Looked up from germline, CDR1 is SGHAT and CDR2 is FQNNGV. The CDR3 totals 15 residues. Trimming removed 1 base from V and 5 bases from J, with 11 bases in between.

The CDR3 here is CSARSGRETYTDTQYF. The CDR3 nucleotides read TGCAGTGCTAGGTCCGGGCGGGAAACTTACACAGATACGCAGTATTTT. The rearrangement uses TRBV20-1 and TRBJ2-3; possibly TRBD2 for D (6 bases). V lost 3 bases to trimming and J lost 2 bases, with 18 bases between them. Germline assignment: CDR1 DFQATT and CDR2 SNEGSKA (reference sequence). This CDR3 has 16 amino acids.